This T cell receptor beta chain was sequenced during a study of CD8+ T cells in alopecia areata. Study in general: Oral tofacitinib (5 to 10 mg twice daily) was administered to treated patients.

This sample's treatment: oral pan-JAK inhibitor, 5-10 mg twice daily. The study's findings and limits: Higher clonality was seen in lesional scalp than in normal scalp, especially in alopecia totalis/universalis.

Trimming removed 1 base from V and 5 bases from J, with 12 bases in between. This CDR3 is 14 amino acids long. Germline lookup yields CDR1 SGHNT and CDR2 YYREEE (reference sequence). It was cDNA, reverse transcribed from extracted RNA, that served as the sequencing template. This table comes from immunoSEQ multiplex PCR, and its TCRdb copy is limited to in-frame clones, with some not included. The data hold over 150,000 clones, with approximately 60% observed a single time. As to this clone: Its matching antigen is unknown.

This chain links TRBV5-4 with TRBJ2-5, with TRBD1 as a possible D gene (5 bases). The TCR sequence derives from a human donor with alopecia areata. Specimen: CD4+ T cells sorted from blood, collected at week 24, from a patient treated with tofacitinib. The CDR3 region is CASSLTGEAETQYF. CDR3 DNA: TGTGCCAGCAGCTTGACAGGTGAAGCGGAGACCCAGTACTTC.